This T cell receptor beta chain was captured in a study of cytomegalovirus exposure and HLA in healthy donors. About the study: As released early, the data held 70 million to 95 million unique TCRs from HLA-typed donors.

Vbeta (60) and Jbeta (13) primers were used in the PCR. TCRdb's copy holds only in-frame clones and misses some; the assay was immunoSEQ multiplex PCR. The sample includes fewer than 250,000 clones, about 79% of them seen just once. The CDR3 has 14 amino acids. V was pared by 6 bases and J by 4 bases, with 10 bases between. Germline V gives CDR1 MDHEN, CDR2 SYDVKM. On this clone: The antigen remains undetermined.

General observations from the study: Per a prior analysis, the majority of TCR beta V segments were productive roughly 90% or roughly 30% of the time.

This clonotype originated in a male donor in good health and CMV-seronegative. The rearrangement uses TRBV28 and TRBJ2-6; D is undetermined. Sequencing was done on a sample of PBMCs. The CDR3 nucleotides read TGTGCCAGCAGCCACATAACGGGGGCCAACGTCCTGACTTTC. Encoded protein: CASSHITGANVLTF. The full variable domain, its missing parts supplied by reference TRBV28 and TRBJ2-6, is DVKVTQSSRYLVKRTGEKVFLECVQDMDHENMFWYRQDPGLGLRLIYFSYDVKMKEKGDIPEGYSVSREKKERFSLILESASTNQTSMYLCASSHITGANVLTFGAGSRLTVL.